Given below is one TCR beta chain in context. Trimming stripped 3 bases from V and 2 bases from J, with 8 bases between. Per germline, CDR1 DFQATT and CDR2 SNEGSKA (reference sequence). CDR3 length equals 13 residues. This sample is part of a study of blood T cell repertoires in COVID-19. The overall study: The study drew acute and convalescent COVID-19 samples from the United States, Italy and Spain.

Under the authors' procedure: Reference gene primer amplification yielded estimated nucleated cell counts. Profiling relied on immunoSEQ multiplex PCR, and the TCRdb table lists in-frame clones only, not all of them. V, J and clone size reflect that table, while D and trimming were determined from the DNA. The table lists fewer than 250,000 clones, around 80% of them singletons. The chain carries TRBV20-1 and TRBJ1-5; weak D call: TRBD1 (5 bases). The sequence was obtained from a man younger than 45 with active or convalescent COVID-19. The sequenced material came from peripheral blood. The CDR3 region has the DNA TGCAGTGCTAGTCCGGGGGGCAATCAGCCCCAGCATTTT. This translates into CSASPGGNQPQHF.